The source of this TCR beta chain is a study of PD-1 blockade in classical Hodgkin lymphoma. Across the study: Nivolumab dosed at 3 mg/kg went to patients intravenously every 2 weeks. General study findings and limits: It was among complete responders that baseline diversity resembled that of newly diagnosed patients.

Each patient experienced a relapse that followed autologous stem cell transplantation, and brentuximab vedotin exposure varied. Generated by immunoSEQ multiplex PCR, the TCRdb table keeps only in-frame clones and is missing some. The data hold over 50,000 clones, with roughly 80% observed a single time. Concerning this clone itself: Antigen unknown.

The CDR3 runs 16 residues. With 0 bases removed from V and 3 bases from J, the gap between germline ends came to 14 bases. CDR1 is SGHRS and CDR2 is YFSETQ in the germline V gene. The sample was peripheral blood mononuclear cells (PBMCs), taken at baseline. This chain connects TRBV5-1 to TRBJ2-3; no firm D call. This TCR derives from a human donor with classical Hodgkin lymphoma. The CDR3 protein is CASSLAVGRGTDTQYF. DNA of the CDR3: TGCGCCAGCAGCTTGGCCGTGGGTCGAGGTACAGATACGCAGTATTTT.